This entry describes one T cell receptor (beta chain). It was with 60 Vbeta and 13 Jbeta primers that the PCR ran. The protocol was immunoSEQ multiplex PCR, while the TCRdb copy is restricted to in-frame clones and leaves out a portion. Of under 250,000 clones in the sample, more than 70% were seen once. The data stem from a study of cytomegalovirus exposure and HLA in healthy donors. V was pared by 11 bases and J by 6 bases, with 22 bases between. The CDR3 extends over 14 amino acids. The germline V gene has CDR1 MNHEY and CDR2 SVGAGI. The gene calls are TRBV6-5 and TRBJ2-5; possibly TRBD1 for D (6 bases). The receptor was isolated from a human donor in good health. Input material: PBMCs. CDR3 in DNA: TGTGCCGGCAAAACAGGGAACGCCGCCCAGACCCAGTACTTC. As protein: CAGKTGNAAQTQYF.